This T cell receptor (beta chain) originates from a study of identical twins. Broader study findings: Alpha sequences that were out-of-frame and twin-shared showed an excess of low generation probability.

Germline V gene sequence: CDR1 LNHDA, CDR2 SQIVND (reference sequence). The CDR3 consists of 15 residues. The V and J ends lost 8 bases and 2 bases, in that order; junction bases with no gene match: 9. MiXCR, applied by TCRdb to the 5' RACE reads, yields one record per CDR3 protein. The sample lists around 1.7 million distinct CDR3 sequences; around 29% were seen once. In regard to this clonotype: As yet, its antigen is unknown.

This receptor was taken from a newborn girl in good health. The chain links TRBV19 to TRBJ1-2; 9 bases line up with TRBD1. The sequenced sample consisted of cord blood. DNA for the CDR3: TGTGCCAGTCAGCACAGGGGGCAGGTGAACTATGGCTACACCTTC. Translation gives CASQHRGQVNYGYTF.